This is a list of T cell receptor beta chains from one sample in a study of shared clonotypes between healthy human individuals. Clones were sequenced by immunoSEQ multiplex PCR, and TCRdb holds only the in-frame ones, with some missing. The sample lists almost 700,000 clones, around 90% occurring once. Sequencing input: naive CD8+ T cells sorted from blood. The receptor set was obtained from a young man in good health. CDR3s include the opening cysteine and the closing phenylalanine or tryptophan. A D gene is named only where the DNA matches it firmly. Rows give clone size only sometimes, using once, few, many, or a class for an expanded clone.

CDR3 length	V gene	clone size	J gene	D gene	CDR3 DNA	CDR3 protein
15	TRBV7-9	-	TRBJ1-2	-	TGTGCCAGCAGCTTAGGAGTGGGGGCAGCCTATGGCTACACCTTC	CASSLGVGAAYGYTF
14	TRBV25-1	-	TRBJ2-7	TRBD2	TGTGCCAGCAGTGAGGAGCGGGAGGACAACGAGCAGTACTTC	CASSEEREDNEQYF
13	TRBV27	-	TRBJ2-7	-	TGTGCCAGCAGTTTATCAACGGGGAACGAGCAGTACTTC	CASSLSTGNEQYF
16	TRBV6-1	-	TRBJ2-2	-	TGTGCCAGCAGTGACCCCGGCCGAAGGCCCACCGGGGAGCTGTTTTTT	CASSDPGRRPTGELFF
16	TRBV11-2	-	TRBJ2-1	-	TGTGCCAGCAGCCCCCAACTAGGATTCACCTACAATGAGCAGTTCTTC	CASSPQLGFTYNEQFF
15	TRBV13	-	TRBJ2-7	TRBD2	TGTGCCAGCAGCCTCCGCGCTAGCGGGCCTTACGAGCAGTACTTC	CASSLRASGPYEQYF
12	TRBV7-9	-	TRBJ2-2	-	TGTGCCAGCAGCTTGACGGTCGGGGAGCTGTTTTTT	CASSLTVGELFF
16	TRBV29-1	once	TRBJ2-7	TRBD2	TGCAGCGTTGAAACCGCTAGCGGGAGTGGGGAATACGAGCAGTACTTC	CSVETASGSGEYEQYF
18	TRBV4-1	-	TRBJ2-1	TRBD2	TGCGCCAGCAGCCAAGATGGCCTAGCGGGATCGAACTACAATGAGCAGTTCTTC	CASSQDGLAGSNYNEQFF
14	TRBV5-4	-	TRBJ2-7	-	TGTGCCAGCAGCTTGGTGCAGGGTTCTTACGAGCAGTACTTC	CASSLVQGSYEQYF
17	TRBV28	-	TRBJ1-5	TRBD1	TGTGCCAGCAGTCCCGCGACAGGGGGCAGTAGCAATCAGCCCCAGCATTTT	CASSPATGGSSNQPQHF
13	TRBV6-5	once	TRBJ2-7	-	TGTGCCAGCAGTTACTCGATAGGATACGAGCAGTACTTC	CASSYSIGYEQYF
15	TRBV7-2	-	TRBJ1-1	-	TGTGCCAGCAGCCCGTTGGGAGGAGGGTACCCTGAAGCTTTCTTT	CASSPLGGGYPEAFF
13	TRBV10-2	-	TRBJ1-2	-	TGCGCCAGCAGTCGAACAGGGTGGGATGGCTACACCTTC	CASSRTGWDGYTF
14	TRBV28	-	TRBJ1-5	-	TGTGCCAGCATCCCCTTAAATGTCCGGCAGCCCCAGCATTTT	CASIPLNVRQPQHF
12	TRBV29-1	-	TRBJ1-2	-	TGCAGCGCAGGCCAGGCCATTACTGGCTACACCTTC	CSAGQAITGYTF
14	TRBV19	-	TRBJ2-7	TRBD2	TGTGCCAGTAGTATGGGACTAGCGGCCTACGAGCAGTACTTC	CASSMGLAAYEQYF
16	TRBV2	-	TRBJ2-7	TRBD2	TGTGCCAGCAGTGAATCCCTAGCGGGAGGATCCTACGAGCAGTACTTC	CASSESLAGGSYEQYF
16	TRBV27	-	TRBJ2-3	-	TGTGCCAGCAGTTTATTGGGACTGGCCAACACAGATACGCAGTATTTT	CASSLLGLANTDTQYF
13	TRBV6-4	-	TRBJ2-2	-	TGTGCCAGCAGTCGGACTGTTACCGGGGAGCTGTTTTTT	CASSRTVTGELFF
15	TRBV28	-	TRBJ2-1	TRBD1	TGTGCCAGCAGTACATTGGACAGGGTCCACAATGAGCAGTTCTTC	CASSTLDRVHNEQFF
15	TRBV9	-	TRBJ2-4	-	TGTGCCAGCAGCGTAGGCAGTCTAGCCAAAAACATTCAGTACTTC	CASSVGSLAKNIQYF
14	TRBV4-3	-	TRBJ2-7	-	TGCGCCAGCAGCCAAGATCGACAGTACTACGAGCAGTACTTC	CASSQDRQYYEQYF
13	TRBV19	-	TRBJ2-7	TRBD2	TGTGCCAGTAGTATTCGACTAGCCAACGAGCAGTACTTC	CASSIRLANEQYF
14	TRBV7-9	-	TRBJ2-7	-	TGTGCCAGCAGCCCGGGGCAGGGGGGCTACGAGCAGTACTTC	CASSPGQGGYEQYF
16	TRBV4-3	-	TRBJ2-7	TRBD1	TGCGCCAGCAGCCAAGATCAAATTGGGACAGCCTACGAGCAGTACTTC	CASSQDQIGTAYEQYF
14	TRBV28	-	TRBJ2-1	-	TGTGCCAGCAGTTTTTTGACCGCGCGGGTTGAGCAGTTCTTC	CASSFLTARVEQFF
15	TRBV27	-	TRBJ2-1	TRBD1	TGTGCCAGCAGTTCCTCAGGGGGTTCCTACAATGAGCAGTTCTTC	CASSSSGGSYNEQFF
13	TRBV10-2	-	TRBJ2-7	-	TGCGCCAGCGGACAACAAGATACCTACGAGCAGTACTTC	CASGQQDTYEQYF
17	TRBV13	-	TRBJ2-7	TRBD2	TGTGCCAGCAGCTGGGGGACTAGCGGGTCACCTTCCTACGAGCAGTACTTC	CASSWGTSGSPSYEQYF
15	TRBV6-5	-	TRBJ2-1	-	TGTGCCAGCAGTTATGAGCGGAGCTCCTACAATGAGCAGTTCTTC	CASSYERSSYNEQFF
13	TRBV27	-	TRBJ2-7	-	TGTGCCAGCAGTGGCGGGACCTCCTACGAGCAGTACTTC	CASSGGTSYEQYF
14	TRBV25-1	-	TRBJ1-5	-	TGTGCCAGCAGTGAAGGGTCAGGGAGTCAGCCCCAGCATTTT	CASSEGSGSQPQHF
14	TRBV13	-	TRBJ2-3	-	TGTGCCAGCAGCTTAGGCAGCACCACAGATACGCAGTATTTT	CASSLGSTTDTQYF
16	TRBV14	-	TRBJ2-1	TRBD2	TGTGCCAGCAGCCAAGATCATAGCGGGAGGGTTCATGAGCAGTTCTTC	CASSQDHSGRVHEQFF
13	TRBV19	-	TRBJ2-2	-	TGTGCCAGTAGGGTTACGAACACCGGGGAGCTGTTTTTT	CASRVTNTGELFF
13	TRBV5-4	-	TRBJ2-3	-	TGTGCCAGCAGCTTGGAGGACACAGATACGCAGTATTTT	CASSLEDTDTQYF
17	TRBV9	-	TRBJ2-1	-	TGTGCCAGCAGCGTTTCAGGTAATCCGGACTCCTACAATGAGCAGTTCTTC	CASSVSGNPDSYNEQFF
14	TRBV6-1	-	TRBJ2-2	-	TGTGCCAGCAGTGATCGACGGGGAGCTGTTAGGCTGTTTTTT	CASSDRRGAVRLFF
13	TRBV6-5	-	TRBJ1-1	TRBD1	TGTGCCAGCAGTTCAGGGGGGGGTGCTGAAGCTTTCTTT	CASSSGGGAEAFF
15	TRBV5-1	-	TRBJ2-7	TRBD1	TGCGCCAGCAGCGCGACAGGGGGCGCGTCCTACGAGCAGTACTTC	CASSATGGASYEQYF
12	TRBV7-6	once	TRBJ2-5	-	TGTGCCAGCAGCCCACACGGACAGACCCAGTACTTC	CASSPHGQTQYF
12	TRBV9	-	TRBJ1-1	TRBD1	TGTGCCAGCAGCGTCGGGACAGCTGAAGCTTTCTTT	CASSVGTAEAFF
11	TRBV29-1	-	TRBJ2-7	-	TGCAGCGTTGGGACGGGCGACGAGCAGTACTTC	CSVGTGDEQYF
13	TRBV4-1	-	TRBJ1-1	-	TGCGCCAGCAGCCAAGATACGGGCACTGAAGCTTTCTTT	CASSQDTGTEAFF
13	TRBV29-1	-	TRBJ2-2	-	TGCAGCGTTAAAGGGATTTGGTCCGGGGAGCTGTTTTTT	CSVKGIWSGELFF
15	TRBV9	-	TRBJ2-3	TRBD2	TGTGCCAGCAGCGGGGGACTAGCGAGCACAGATACGCAGTATTTT	CASSGGLASTDTQYF
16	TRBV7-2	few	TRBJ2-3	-	TGTGCCAGCAGCTTAGACTTAAACGGACCCACAGATACGCAGTATTTT	CASSLDLNGPTDTQYF